This T cell receptor beta chain was retrieved from a study of blood T cell repertoires in COVID-19. As for the study in general: The United States, Italy and Spain supplied acute and convalescent COVID-19 samples. In each case, the material was cDNA or gDNA derived from T cells, B-cell-depleted T cells, or PBMCs.

V lost 4 bases to trimming and J lost 6 bases, with 16 bases between them. Germline CDR1 is SGDLS and CDR2 is YYNGEE. This CDR3 is built from 14 residues. This clone showed up just a few times. In the source study's methods: Amplification of reference gene primers was used by the study to estimate nucleated cell counts. Method: immunoSEQ multiplex PCR; TCRdb's copy keeps in-frame clones and lacks some. For V, J and clone size, that table is used; D and trimming come from the DNA. Of 150,000 to 190,000 clones listed, 75% to 85% are singletons. This sequence was found in a woman between 50 and 59 years old with acute or convalescent COVID-19. The sample consisted of peripheral blood. The rearrangement joins TRBV9 to TRBJ1-2; tentatively, D is TRBD1 (5 bases). CDR3 coding DNA: TGTGCCAGCAGCCGGGGGGTCGGGCCCCATGGCTACACCTTC. Translating it yields CASSRGVGPHGYTF.